Each of the 2 T cell receptor beta chains below was sequenced from the same sample in a study of shared clonotypes between healthy human individuals. Method: immunoSEQ multiplex PCR; TCRdb's copy keeps in-frame clones and lacks some. The table lists around 340,000 clones, around 70% of them singletons. What was sequenced was memory CD4+ T cells sorted from blood. Indicated subset: CD45RA-negative fraction. The receptor source for this set is a man aged 30 to 39 in good health.

V and J are TRBV5-1 and TRBJ2-2; D might be TRBD1 (5 bases). Germline V gene lookup returns CDR1 SGHRS and CDR2 YFSETQ. Trimming took off 9 bases at V and 5 bases at J, with 17 bases between the two ends. There are 14 residues in the CDR3. The CDR3 protein is CATAKLAGTGELFF. CDR3 in DNA: TGCGCCACAGCTAAGTTAGCAGGGACCGGGGAGCTGTTTTTT.

The rearrangement links TRBV7-2 to TRBJ1-1, with 7 bases fitting TRBD1. The germline V gene encodes CDR1 SGHTA and CDR2 FQGNSA. The CDR3 is 15 amino acids. J was trimmed by 0 bases and V by 2 bases; bases with no gene match: 3. The CDR3 DNA sequence: TGTGCCAGCAGCTTACGGACAGGACTGAACACTGAAGCTTTCTTT. Protein: CASSLRTGLNTEAFF.